This T cell receptor beta chain emerged from a study of PD-1 blockade in classical Hodgkin lymphoma. The CDR3 has 15 amino acids. Per the germline V gene, CDR1 is MNHEY and CDR2 is SVGAGI. V was cut by 6 bases and J by 0 bases, with 15 bases left in between. Only in-frame clones appear in the TCRdb table, and some are missing; sequencing was by immunoSEQ multiplex PCR. The sample contains just over 60,000 clones, 70% to 90% of which appear only once. In every patient, relapse followed autologous stem cell transplantation, while exposure to brentuximab vedotin differed. Best responses were complete response, partial response or progressive disease.

The starting material was peripheral blood mononuclear cells (PBMCs), obtained at baseline. The sequence came from a human donor with classical Hodgkin lymphoma. The chain combines TRBV6-5 with TRBJ2-7; D possibly corresponds to TRBD1 (6 bases). CDR3 region: CASRWGQGFSYEQYF. CDR3 DNA: TGTGCCAGCAGATGGGGGCAGGGCTTCTCCTACGAGCAGTACTTC.